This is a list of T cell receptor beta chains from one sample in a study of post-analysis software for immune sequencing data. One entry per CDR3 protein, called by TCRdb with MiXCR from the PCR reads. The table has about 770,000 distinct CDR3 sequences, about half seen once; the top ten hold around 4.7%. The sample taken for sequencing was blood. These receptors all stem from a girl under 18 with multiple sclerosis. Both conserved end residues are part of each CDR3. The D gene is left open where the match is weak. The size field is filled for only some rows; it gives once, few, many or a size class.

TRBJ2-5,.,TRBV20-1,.,CSAGAPAGNQETQYF,TGCAGTGCTGGAGCGCCGGCCGGGAACCAAGAGACCCAGTACTTC
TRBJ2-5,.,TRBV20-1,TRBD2,CSARDPGRALETQYF,TGCAGTGCTAGAGATCCCGGGAGGGCCCTAGAGACCCAGTACTTC
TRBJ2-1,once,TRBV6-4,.,CASSEPALALLVGDEQFF,TGTGCCAGCAGTGAGCCAGCCCTAGCGTTGTTGGTAGGCGATGAGCAGTTCTTC
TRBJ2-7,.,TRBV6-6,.,CASSYSAAGRPYEQYF,TGTGCCAGCAGTTACTCGGCGGCGGGCCGACCCTACGAGCAGTACTTC
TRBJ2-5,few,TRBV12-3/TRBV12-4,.,CASRAGPAGETQYF,TGTGCCAGCAGGGCCGGACCGGCAGGAGAGACCCAGTACTTC
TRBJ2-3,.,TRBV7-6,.,CASGQLSVADTQYF,TGTGCCAGCGGCCAGCTTAGTGTTGCAGATACGCAGTATTTT
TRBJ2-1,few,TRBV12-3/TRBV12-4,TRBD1,CASSPAGQGYNEQFF,TGTGCCAGCAGTCCAGCGGGACAGGGGTACAATGAGCAGTTCTTC
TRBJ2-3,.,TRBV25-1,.,CASSELGSGPSTDTQYF,TGTGCCAGCAGTGAATTGGGTAGCGGTCCTAGCACAGATACGCAGTATTTT
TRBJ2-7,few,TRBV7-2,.,CASSRTDGPPYEQYF,TGTGCCAGCAGCCGAACCGACGGTCCGCCCTACGAGCAGTACTTC
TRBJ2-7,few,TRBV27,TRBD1,CASSSTSPGQGTYEQYF,TGTGCCAGCAGTTCCACTTCACCGGGACAGGGGACCTACGAGCAGTACTTC
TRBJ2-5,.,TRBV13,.,CASSLSSGLRETQYF,TGTGCCAGCAGCTTAAGTTCAGGGCTGAGAGAGACCCAGTACTTC
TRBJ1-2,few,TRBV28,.,CASSFPKGLNYGYTF,TGTGCCAGCAGTTTTCCGAAGGGACTTAACTATGGCTACACCTTC
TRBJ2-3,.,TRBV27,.,CASSLGTASSTDTQYF,TGTGCCAGCAGTTTGGGGACCGCCTCTAGCACAGATACGCAGTATTTT
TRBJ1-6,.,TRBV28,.,CASSPFGRSYNSPLHF,TGTGCCAGCAGTCCATTCGGCCGCTCCTATAATTCACCCCTCCACTTT
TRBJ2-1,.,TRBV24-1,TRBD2,CATAPAGVNEQFF,TGTGCCACCGCCCCAGCGGGAGTCAATGAGCAGTTCTTC
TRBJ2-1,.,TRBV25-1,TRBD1,CASSEDRNNEQFF,TGTGCCAGCAGTGAGGACAGGAACAATGAGCAGTTCTTC
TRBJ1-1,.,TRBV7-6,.,CASSLSGTQGGTEAFF,TGTGCCAGCAGCCTATCCGGGACCCAAGGGGGCACTGAAGCTTTCTTT
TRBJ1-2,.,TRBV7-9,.,CASSLGREVNGYTF,TGTGCCAGCAGCTTAGGCAGGGAAGTTAATGGCTACACCTTC
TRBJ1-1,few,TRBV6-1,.,CASSEARRTEAFF,TGTGCCAGCAGTGAAGCGCGAAGGACTGAAGCTTTCTTT
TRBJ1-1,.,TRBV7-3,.,CASTDNPNTEAFF,TGTGCCAGCACCGATAACCCGAACACTGAAGCTTTCTTT
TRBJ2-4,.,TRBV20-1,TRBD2,CSARGQRDRQEQYF,TGCAGTGCTAGAGGCCAGCGGGACCGTCAAGAGCAGTACTTC
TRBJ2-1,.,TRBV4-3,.,CASSQEGGAGDYNEQFF,TGCGCCAGCAGCCAAGAAGGCGGTGCGGGCGACTACAATGAGCAGTTCTTC
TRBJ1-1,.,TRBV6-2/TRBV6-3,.,CASSYRFRGNSNTEAFF,TGTGCCAGCAGTTACCGCTTTCGGGGGAACTCGAACACTGAAGCTTTCTTT
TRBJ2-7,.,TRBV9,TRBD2,CASSPRLAGAHEQYF,TGTGCCAGCAGCCCTAGACTAGCGGGAGCCCACGAGCAGTACTTC
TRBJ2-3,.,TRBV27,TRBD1,CASSFGTGRPDTQYF,TGTGCCAGCAGTTTCGGGACAGGTAGACCAGATACGCAGTATTTT
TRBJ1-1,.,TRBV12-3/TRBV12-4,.,CASSYGRMGNTEAFF,TGTGCCAGCAGCTATGGACGGATGGGAAACACTGAAGCTTTCTTT
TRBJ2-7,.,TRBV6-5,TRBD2,CASSYEAGGYEQYF,TGTGCCAGCAGTTACGAAGCGGGAGGGTACGAGCAGTACTTC
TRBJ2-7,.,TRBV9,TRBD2,CASSPRTSGVNEQYF,TGTGCCAGCAGCCCTCGGACTAGTGGGGTCAATGAGCAGTACTTC
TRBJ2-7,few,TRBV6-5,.,CTSSPSTGYYEQYF,TGTACCAGCAGTCCTAGCACAGGGTACTACGAGCAGTACTTC
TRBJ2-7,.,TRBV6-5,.,CASSYSTGTRPYEQYF,TGTGCCAGCAGTTACTCGACAGGGACTCGTCCCTACGAGCAGTACTTC
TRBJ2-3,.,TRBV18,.,CASSLLEFTDTQYF,TGTGCCAGCTCCTTATTGGAGTTTACAGATACGCAGTATTTT
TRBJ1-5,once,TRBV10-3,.,CAISEWGAQSGQPQHF,TGTGCCATCAGTGAGTGGGGGGCGCAGTCCGGTCAGCCCCAGCATTTT
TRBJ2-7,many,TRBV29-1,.,CSALLGPWEQYF,TGCAGCGCCCTACTAGGGCCTTGGGAGCAGTACTTC
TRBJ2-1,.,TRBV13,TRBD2,CASSPGLAGGDNEQFF,TGTGCCAGCAGCCCGGGACTAGCGGGAGGGGACAATGAGCAGTTCTTC
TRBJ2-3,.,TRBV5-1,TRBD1,CASSPRDRETDTQYF,TGCGCCAGCAGCCCCCGGGACAGGGAGACAGATACGCAGTATTTT
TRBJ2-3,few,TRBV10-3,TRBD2,CAISAISLAGVTDTQYF,TGTGCCATCAGTGCCATATCACTAGCGGGAGTCACAGATACGCAGTATTTT
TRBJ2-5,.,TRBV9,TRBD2,CASSATSSGGTQYF,TGTGCCAGCAGCGCGACTAGCAGTGGAGGGACCCAGTACTTC
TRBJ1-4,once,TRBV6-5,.,CASRRDWGLTNEKLFF,TGTGCCAGCAGACGGGACTGGGGGTTGACTAATGAAAAACTGTTTTTT
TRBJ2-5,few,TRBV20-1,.,CSARTGGQETQYF,TGCAGTGCTAGGACAGGAGGACAAGAGACCCAGTACTTC
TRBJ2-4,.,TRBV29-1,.,CSAGGVAKNIQYF,TGCAGCGCGGGTGGTGTAGCCAAAAACATTCAGTACTTC